Given below is one TCR beta chain in context. Its specificity is not known. Source study methods: ImmunoSEQ sequences covered only the junction and lacked quality scores; filtering therefore differed. Sequenced by immunoSEQ multiplex PCR; TCRdb stores in-frame clones only, minus some. The V and J calls and clone size are taken from that table; D and trimming were inferred from the DNA. This table holds about 320,000 clones, around 90% found once. This record belongs to a study of shared clonotypes between healthy human individuals. Whole-study context: Each donor's CD8 memory used one plate, CD8 naive two, each CD4 subset three. General study findings and limits: Shared across four donors were roughly 5.3% of the naive CD4 clonotypes. On the whole, naive subsets had larger estimated richness than memory subsets had.

V shed 0 bases and J shed 10 bases, with 16 bases lying between them. CDR3 length: 16 amino acids. CDR1 is MGHRA and CDR2 is YSYEKL in the germline V gene. Sequences were obtained from memory CD8+ T cells sorted from blood. Described subset: CD45RO+ cells pooled with CCR7-negative TemRA cells. The rearrangement links TRBV4-1 to TRBJ1-6; D uncertain. The sequence was obtained from a young man in good health. Here the CDR3 DNA reads TGCGCCAGCAGCCAAGAACCGGGATTATCAGGATCACCCCTCCACTTT. The encoded protein is CASSQEPGLSGSPLHF.